This TCR beta chain was sequenced for a study of cytomegalovirus exposure and HLA in healthy donors. Whole-study findings and limits: In a later analysis, V- and J-gene trimming of beta chains associated with a DCLRE1C missense variant, replicated independently.

13 Jbeta primers and 60 Vbeta primers were used for the PCR. This table comes from immunoSEQ multiplex PCR, and its TCRdb copy is limited to in-frame clones, with some not included. The sample yields about 190,000 clones, around 67% seen once. This clone was seen only once. As yet, its antigen is unknown. Germline assignment: CDR1 SGHRS and CDR2 YFSETQ. V was clipped by 4 bases and J by 4 bases, with 27 bases between them. The CDR3 totals 18 residues. The chain employs TRBV5-1 and TRBJ2-7; TRBD1 might be the D (7 bases). The source of this sequence is a woman aged 30 to 39 in good health and CMV-seropositive. Sequencing was done on a sample of PBMCs. Here the CDR3 reads CASSGGVGATTGRYEQYF. As DNA, the CDR3 is TGCGCCAGCAGCGGTGGAGTAGGTGCGACGACAGGGAGGTACGAGCAGTACTTC.